This record looks at one T cell receptor beta chain sequence and its context. Its antigen is currently not known. Per-nucleotide qualities are absent, and no much larger clonotype sits a single base away. The data were taken from a study of blood T cell repertoires in COVID-19 (TCRdb year 2020). Broadly, across the study: Samples from collaborators originated in the United States, Italy and Spain and spanned both the acute and convalescent phases of COVID-19. The prospective study material was composed of cDNA or gDNA derived from T cells, B-cell-depleted T cells, or PBMCs. The dataset comprised deeply sampled blood TCRbeta repertoires from subjects exposed to, actively infected with, or recovered from COVID-19. The repertoires were released in a freely available public database intended as a resource for research on the immune response to SARS-CoV-2. The samples were drawn from two sources: the first 160 participants of the ongoing ImmuneRACE study, and 1,254 subjects contributed by 6 global collaborators. Nearly every sample came with metadata listing a de-identified subject ID, COVID-19 status, age in years and sex. Where HLA class I and class II types were available, the types were taken from metadata supplied by the sample provider, not from assay-based typing.

TCRbeta CDR3 regions were amplified from genomic DNA by means of the immunoSEQ Assay, a bias-controlled multiplex PCR. The authors' pipeline ran thus. The number of nucleated cells in each sample was estimated from the amplification of reference gene primers within the assay. Sequence reads were collapsed and filtered to measure the absolute abundance of every unique TCRbeta CDR3 rearrangement. For each sample, productive Simpson clonality was calculated as the square root of Simpson's diversity index over productive rearrangements. In its TCRdb copy, this immuneACCESS table keeps in-frame sequences only and misses some clones. Where compared with another copy, unresolved V genes explain less than half of these, and the others have no known cause. The V and J calls and clone size come from that table; D and trimming were worked out from the DNA. A total of about 52,000 clones appear in this sample, about 82% of them only once. The ten largest account for around 23% of the sample.

General findings and caveats noted by the study authors: How much clinical and demographic metadata was included differed by source and by participant, and the metadata was provided uncurated.

Looking up the germline V gene yields CDR1 KGHDR and CDR2 SFDVKD. The CDR3 runs 11 amino acids, cysteine and phenylalanine included. Kept here is only the CDR3 DNA, which spans 33 bases and is read in frame from base 1. V was cut back by 5 bases and J by 6 bases, leaving a gap of 7 bases between them. The collaborating institutions used their own protocols to collect whole blood in K2EDTA tubes. For TCRbeta analysis, collaborators shipped samples as frozen whole blood, isolated PBMCs, or DNA extracted from either of those sample types. The receptor was derived from a woman older than 75 with acute or convalescent COVID-19. The sample comprised peripheral blood. The sequence joins TRBV24-1 to TRBJ2-7, with a weak D call of TRBD1 (6 bases match). The DNA reads TGTGCCACCAGTGGAGGGGGCGAGCAGTACTTC. It is translated as CATSGGGEQYF.